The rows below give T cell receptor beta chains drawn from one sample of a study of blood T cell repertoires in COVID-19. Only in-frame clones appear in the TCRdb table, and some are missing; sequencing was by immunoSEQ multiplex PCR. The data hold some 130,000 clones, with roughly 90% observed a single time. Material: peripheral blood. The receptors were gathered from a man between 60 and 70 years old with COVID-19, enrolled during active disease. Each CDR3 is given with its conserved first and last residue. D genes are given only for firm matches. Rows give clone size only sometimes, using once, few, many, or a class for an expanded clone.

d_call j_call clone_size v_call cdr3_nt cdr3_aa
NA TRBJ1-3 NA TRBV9 TGTGCCAGCAGCGAACTCGAACCTGGAAACACCATATATTTT CASSELEPGNTIYF
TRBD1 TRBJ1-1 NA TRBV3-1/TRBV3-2 TGTGCCAGCAGCTATGGACAGGGCCTAACGAACACTGAAGCTTTCTTT CASSYGQGLTNTEAFF
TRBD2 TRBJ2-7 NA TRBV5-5 TGTGCCAGCAGCTTACCCTCGGGGGGTCATTTCGGGATGCAGTACTTC CASSLPSGGHFGMQYF
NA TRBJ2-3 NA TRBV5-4 TGTGCCAGCATGGGGGCGCAGGATACGCAGTATTTT CASMGAQDTQYF
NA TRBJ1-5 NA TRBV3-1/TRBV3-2 TGTGCCAGCAGCCAAGAGAGGATGGATCAGCCCCAGCATTTT CASSQERMDQPQHF
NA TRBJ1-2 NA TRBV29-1 TGCAGCGTTGATTCGGGGGGAGATGGCTACACCTTC CSVDSGGDGYTF
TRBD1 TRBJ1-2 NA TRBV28 TGTGCCAGCAGCGCCGTGAGCGACAGGGAAACCTATGGCTACACCTTC CASSAVSDRETYGYTF
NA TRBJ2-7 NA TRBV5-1 TGCGCCAGCAGCGCGCCGGGACAAGGATTCTACGAGCAGTACTTC CASSAPGQGFYEQYF
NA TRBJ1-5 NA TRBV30 TGTGCCTGGAGTGTACTAGGGGGACAGCCCCAGCATTTT CAWSVLGGQPQHF
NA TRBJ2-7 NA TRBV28 TGTGCCAGCAAGATGTTGGGGGGACCCAGCTACGAGCAGTACTTC CASKMLGGPSYEQYF
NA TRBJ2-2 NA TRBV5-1 TGCGCCAGCAGCTTGGAAGCCGCCGGGGAGCTGTTTTTT CASSLEAAGELFF
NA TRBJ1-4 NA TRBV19 TGTGCCAGTAGTTCAGGGTCGTTCGGTGAAAAACTGTTTTTT CASSSGSFGEKLFF
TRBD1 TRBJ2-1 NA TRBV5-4 TGTGCCAGCAGTCGGCGGGACAGGGTTGAGGAGCAGTTCTTC CASSRRDRVEEQFF
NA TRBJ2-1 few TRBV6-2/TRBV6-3 TGTGCCAGCAGCCCACTACACAATGAGCAGTTCTTC CASSPLHNEQFF
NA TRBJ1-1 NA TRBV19 TGTGCCAGTAGTAGGGGGCCGGATTCCATGAACACTGAAGCTTTCTTT CASSRGPDSMNTEAFF
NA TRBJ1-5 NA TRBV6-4 TGTGCCAGCACAAGGAAGGGGTCCGTCCAGCCCCAGCATTTT CASTRKGSVQPQHF
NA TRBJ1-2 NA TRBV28 TGTGCCAGCAGCCGGACAGTAAACTATGGCTACACCTTC CASSRTVNYGYTF
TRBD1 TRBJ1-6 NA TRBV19 TGTGCCACCGGCGGGACAGTGAATTCACCCCTCCACTTT CATGGTVNSPLHF
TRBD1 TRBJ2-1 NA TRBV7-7 TGTGCTAGCAGCTCGGACAGGGTGGGCAATGAGCAGTTCTTC CASSSDRVGNEQFF
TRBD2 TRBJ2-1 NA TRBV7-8 TGTGCCAGCAGCTTATATGGACTAGCGGGGGGTGGTAATGAGCAGTTCTTC CASSLYGLAGGGNEQFF
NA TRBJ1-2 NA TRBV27 TGTGCCAGCAGTTTAGACAGGTCCTATGGCTACACCTTC CASSLDRSYGYTF
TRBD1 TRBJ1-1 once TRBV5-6 TGTGCCAGCAGCCTCGGACAACTACAGGGGTTGAGCACTGAAGCTTTCTTT CASSLGQLQGLSTEAFF
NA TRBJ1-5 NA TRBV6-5 TGTGCCAGCAACTGGGGAGAAACTAATCAGCCCCAGCATTTT CASNWGETNQPQHF
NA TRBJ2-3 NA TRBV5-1 TGCGCCAGCAGCTTGGATCGGGGAGTCACAGATACGCAGTATTTT CASSLDRGVTDTQYF
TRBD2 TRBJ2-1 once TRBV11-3 TGTGCCAGCAGCCGTGGACTAGCGGGAAGTGAGCAGTTCTTC CASSRGLAGSEQFF
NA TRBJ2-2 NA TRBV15 TGTGCCACCAGCAGAGACGGGAACACCGGGGAGCTGTTTTTT CATSRDGNTGELFF
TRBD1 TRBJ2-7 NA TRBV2 TGTGCCAGCAGTGCGGACAGGATCAACGAGCAGTACTTC CASSADRINEQYF
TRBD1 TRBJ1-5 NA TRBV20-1 TGCAGTGCTAGTCCCGGACCGGGACAGGGGCCCCATGGCAATCAGCCCCAGCATTTT CSASPGPGQGPHGNQPQHF
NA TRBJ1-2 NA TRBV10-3 TGTGCCATCAGTGAGTCTCTCCAAGAGGTCCCTAACTATGGCTACACCTTC CAISESLQEVPNYGYTF
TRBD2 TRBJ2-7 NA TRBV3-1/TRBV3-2 TGTGCCAGCAGCCAAGATGCTAGCGGGAGGTGGGAGCAGTACTTC CASSQDASGRWEQYF
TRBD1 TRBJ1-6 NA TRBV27 TGTGCCAGCAGTCTCCTGACAGGGATCGATTCACCCCTCCACTTT CASSLLTGIDSPLHF
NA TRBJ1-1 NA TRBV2 TGTGCCAGCAGTGAATTACCAGTCAAGGGGGCTTTCTTT CASSELPVKGAFF
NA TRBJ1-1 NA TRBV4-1 TGCGCCAGCAGCCTACAGTGGAGGGCTGAAGCTTTCTTT CASSLQWRAEAFF
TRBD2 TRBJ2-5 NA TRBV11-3 TGTGCCAGCAGCTTAGATTTAAAAGCGGGAGGGCGGCAGACCCAGTACTTC CASSLDLKAGGRQTQYF
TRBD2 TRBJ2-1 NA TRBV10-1 TGCGCCAGCAGCCCCGGGACTAGCGGGAGAAGTAGTGAGCAGTTCTTC CASSPGTSGRSSEQFF
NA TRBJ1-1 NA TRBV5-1 TGCGCCAGCAGCGAGACAGAAATGAACACTGAAGCTTTCTTT CASSETEMNTEAFF
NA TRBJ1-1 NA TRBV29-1 TGCAGCGTTGAAGATCGGCCCAGGGAAGACACTGAAGCTTTCTTT CSVEDRPREDTEAFF
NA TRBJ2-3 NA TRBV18 TGTGCCAGCTCACCAGGGGCAGAAAGGGATACGCAGTATTTT CASSPGAERDTQYF
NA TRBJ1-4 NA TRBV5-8 TGTGCCAGCAGCTTGGGCTTCCGGAGCGAAAAACTGTTTTTT CASSLGFRSEKLFF
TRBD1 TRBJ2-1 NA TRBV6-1 TGTGCCAGCAGTGAGGGGACAGGGGGAGGGTACAATGAGCAGTTCTTC CASSEGTGGGYNEQFF
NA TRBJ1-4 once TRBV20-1 TGCAGTGCTAGTTACAGGCCAGACCCTACAACTAATGAAAAACTGTTTTTT CSASYRPDPTTNEKLFF
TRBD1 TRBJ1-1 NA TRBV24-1 TGTGCCACTAGGGGGCGGTTGAACACTGAAGCTTTCTTT CATRGRLNTEAFF
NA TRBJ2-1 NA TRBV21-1 TGTGCCAGCAGCAAAATCCTAGGGCGGGAACACAATGAGCAGTTCTTC CASSKILGREHNEQFF
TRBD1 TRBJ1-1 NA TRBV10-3 TGTGCCATCAGGCAGGGGGGAAGGGGACCCAATGAAGCTTTCTTT CAIRQGGRGPNEAFF
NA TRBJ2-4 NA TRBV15 TGTGCCACCAGCAGAGATAAGGGGGACATCGGGGCCAAAAACATTCAGTACTTC CATSRDKGDIGAKNIQYF
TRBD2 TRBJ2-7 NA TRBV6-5 TGTGCCAGCAGTTACGCGGGGGCCTACGAGCAGTACTTC CASSYAGAYEQYF
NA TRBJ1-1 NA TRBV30 TGTGCCTGGAGTGTACTAGGGATGAACACTGAAGCTTTCTTT CAWSVLGMNTEAFF
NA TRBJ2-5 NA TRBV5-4 TGTGCCAGCAGCTTGGACCCAGCGGCGTACCAAGAGACCCAGTACTTC CASSLDPAAYQETQYF
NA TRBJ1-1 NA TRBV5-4 TGTGCCAGCAGCTTGGCCGACAGGATGAACACTGAAGCTTTCTTT CASSLADRMNTEAFF
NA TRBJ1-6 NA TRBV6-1 TGTGCCAGCAGTGAAGAAGAGGTTCTAAATTCACCCCTCCACTTT CASSEEEVLNSPLHF
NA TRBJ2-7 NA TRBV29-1 TGCAGCGTTGAAGTGGGGAGATACGAGCAGTACTTC CSVEVGRYEQYF
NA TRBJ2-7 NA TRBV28 TGTGCCAGCAGTGGAATTACAGGTCTTTATGGCGAGCAGTACTTC CASSGITGLYGEQYF
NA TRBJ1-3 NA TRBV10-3 TGTGCCATCGGAGGTTCAGCCTCTGGAAACACCATATATTTT CAIGGSASGNTIYF
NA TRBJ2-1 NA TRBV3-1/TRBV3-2 TGTGCCAGCAGCCAAGGGACTGGGGACAATGAGCAGTTCTTC CASSQGTGDNEQFF
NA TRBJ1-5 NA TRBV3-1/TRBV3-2 TGTGCCAGCAGCCAAGGTCAGAATCAGCCCCAGCATTTT CASSQGQNQPQHF
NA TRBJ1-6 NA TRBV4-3 TGCGCCAGCAGCCAAGATATAAGCCTTAATTCACCCCTCCACTTT CASSQDISLNSPLHF
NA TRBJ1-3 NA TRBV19 TGTGCCAGTAGTAGCCGGCGGACTCTTGGAAACACCATATATTTT CASSSRRTLGNTIYF